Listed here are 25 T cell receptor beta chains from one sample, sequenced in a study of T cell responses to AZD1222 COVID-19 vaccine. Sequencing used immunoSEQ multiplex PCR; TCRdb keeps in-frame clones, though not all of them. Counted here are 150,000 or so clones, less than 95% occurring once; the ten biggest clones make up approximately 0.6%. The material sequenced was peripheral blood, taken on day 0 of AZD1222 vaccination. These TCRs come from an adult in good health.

CDR3 protein: CASRRTANMNTEAFF. CDR3 DNA sequence: TGCGCCAGCAGACGGACAGCGAATATGAACACTGAAGCTTTCTTT. The chain links TRBV4-1 to TRBJ1-1, with D possibly matching TRBD1 (6 bases). V was pared by 6 bases and J by 0 bases, with 14 bases between. Germline V CDR1 and CDR2: MGHRA, YSYEKL. There are 15 residues in the CDR3.

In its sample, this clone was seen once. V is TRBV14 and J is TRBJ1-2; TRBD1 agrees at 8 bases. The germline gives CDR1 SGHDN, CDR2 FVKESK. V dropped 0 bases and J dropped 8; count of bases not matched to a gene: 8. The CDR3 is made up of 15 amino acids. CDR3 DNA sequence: TGTGCCAGCAGCCAAGATAGAGGACAGGGTGGGGGCTACACCTTC. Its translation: CASSQDRGQGGGYTF. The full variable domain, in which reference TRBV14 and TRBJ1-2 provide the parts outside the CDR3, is EAGVTQFPSHSVIEKGQTVTLRCDPISGHDNLYWYRRVMGKEIKFLLHFVKESKQDESGMPNNRFLAERTGGTYSTLKVQPAELEDSGVYFCASSQDRGQGGGYTFGSGTRLTVV.

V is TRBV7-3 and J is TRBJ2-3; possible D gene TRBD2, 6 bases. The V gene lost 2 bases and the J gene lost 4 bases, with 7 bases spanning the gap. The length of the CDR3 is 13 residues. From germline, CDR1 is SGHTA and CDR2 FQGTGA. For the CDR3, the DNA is TGTGCCAGCAGCTTACGGGGGTCAGATACGCAGTATTTT. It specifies CASSLRGSDTQYF.

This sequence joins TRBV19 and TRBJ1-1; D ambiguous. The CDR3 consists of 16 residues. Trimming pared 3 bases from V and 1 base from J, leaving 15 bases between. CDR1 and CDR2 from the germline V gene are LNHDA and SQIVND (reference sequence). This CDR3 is CASSMRSYYQNTEAFF. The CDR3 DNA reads TGTGCCAGTAGTATGCGCAGCTACTACCAGAACACTGAAGCTTTCTTT.

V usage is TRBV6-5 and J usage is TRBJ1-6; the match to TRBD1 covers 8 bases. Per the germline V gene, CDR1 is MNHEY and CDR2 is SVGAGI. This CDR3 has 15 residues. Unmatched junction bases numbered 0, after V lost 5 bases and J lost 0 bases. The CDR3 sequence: CASSTGGSYNSPLHF. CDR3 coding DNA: TGTGCCAGCAGTACAGGGGGCTCCTATAATTCACCCCTCCACTTT.

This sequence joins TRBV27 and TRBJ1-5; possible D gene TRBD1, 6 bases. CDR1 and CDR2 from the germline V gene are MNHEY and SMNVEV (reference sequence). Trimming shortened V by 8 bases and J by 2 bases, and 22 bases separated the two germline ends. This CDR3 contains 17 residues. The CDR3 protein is CASGLVLGAPGNQPQHF. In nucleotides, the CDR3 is TGTGCCAGCGGCCTTGTATTGGGGGCGCCGGGCAATCAGCCCCAGCATTTT.

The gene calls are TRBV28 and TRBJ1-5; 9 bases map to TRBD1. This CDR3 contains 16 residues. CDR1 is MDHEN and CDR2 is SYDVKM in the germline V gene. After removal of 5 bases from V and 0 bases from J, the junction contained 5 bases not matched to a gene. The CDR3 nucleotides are TGTGCCAGCAGTATAATGGGACAGGGTAGCAATCAGCCCCAGCATTTT. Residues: CASSIMGQGSNQPQHF.

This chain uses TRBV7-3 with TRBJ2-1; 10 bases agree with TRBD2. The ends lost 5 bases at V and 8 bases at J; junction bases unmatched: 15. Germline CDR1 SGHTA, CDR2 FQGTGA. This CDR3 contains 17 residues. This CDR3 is CASSARTSGRGSDEQFF. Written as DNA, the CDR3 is TGTGCCAGCAGCGCCCGGACTAGCGGTAGAGGTTCGGATGAGCAGTTCTTC. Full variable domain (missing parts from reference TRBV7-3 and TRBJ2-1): GAGVSQTPSNKVTEKGKYVELRCDPISGHTALYWYRQSLGQGPEFLIYFQGTGAADDSGLPNDRFFAVRPEGSVSTLKIQRTERGDSAVYLCASSARTSGRGSDEQFFGPGTRLTVL.

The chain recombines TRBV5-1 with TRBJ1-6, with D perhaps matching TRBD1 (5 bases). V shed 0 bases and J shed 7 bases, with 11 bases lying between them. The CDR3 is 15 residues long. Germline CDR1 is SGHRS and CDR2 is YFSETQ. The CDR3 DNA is TGCGCCAGCAGCTTGGACGGGGCGAAAAATTCACCCCTCCACTTT. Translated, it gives CASSLDGAKNSPLHF.

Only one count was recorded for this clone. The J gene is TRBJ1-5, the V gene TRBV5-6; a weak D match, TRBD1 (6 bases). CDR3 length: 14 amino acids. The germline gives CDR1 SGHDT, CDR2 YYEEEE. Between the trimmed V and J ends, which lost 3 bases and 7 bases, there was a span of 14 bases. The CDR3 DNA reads TGTGCCAGCAGCTGGGGGGCAGGGGAACAGCCCCAGCATTTT. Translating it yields CASSWGAGEQPQHF.

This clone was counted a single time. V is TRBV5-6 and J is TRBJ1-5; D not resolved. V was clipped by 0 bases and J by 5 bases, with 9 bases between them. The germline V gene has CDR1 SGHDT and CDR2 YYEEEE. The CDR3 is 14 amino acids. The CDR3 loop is CASSLGLNYQPQHF. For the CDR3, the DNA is TGTGCCAGCAGCTTGGGGTTGAACTATCAGCCCCAGCATTTT.

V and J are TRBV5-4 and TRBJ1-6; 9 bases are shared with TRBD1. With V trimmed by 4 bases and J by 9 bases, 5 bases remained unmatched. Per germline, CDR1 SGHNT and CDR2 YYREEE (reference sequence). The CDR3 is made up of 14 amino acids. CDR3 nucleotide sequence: TGTGCCAGCAGCCTACAGGGGGCTTCTTCACCCCTCCACTTT. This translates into CASSLQGASSPLHF.

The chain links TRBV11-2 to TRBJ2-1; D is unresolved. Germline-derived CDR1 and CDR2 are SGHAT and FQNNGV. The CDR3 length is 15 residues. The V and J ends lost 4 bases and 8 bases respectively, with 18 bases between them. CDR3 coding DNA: TGTGCCAGCAGCTCCCGTGTGGGCCCGAGCGATGAGCAGTTCTTC. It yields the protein CASSSRVGPSDEQFF. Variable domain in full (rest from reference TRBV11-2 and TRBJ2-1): EAGVAQSPRYKIIEKRQSVAFWCNPISGHATLYWYQQILGQGPKLLIQFQNNGVVDDSQLPKDRFSAERLKGVDSTLKIQPAKLEDSAVYLCASSSRVGPSDEQFFGPGTRLTVL.

The CDR3 bases are TGTGCCAGCAGCTTAGTGGGGTCAAACTCCTACAATGAGCAGTTCTTC. This gives the protein CASSLVGSNSYNEQFF. The chain is built from TRBV11-3 and TRBJ2-1; no reliable D call. Germline loops: CDR1 SGHNT, CDR2 YENEEA. Trimming removed 1 base at V and 0 bases at J, with 10 bases between. The CDR3 runs 16 residues.

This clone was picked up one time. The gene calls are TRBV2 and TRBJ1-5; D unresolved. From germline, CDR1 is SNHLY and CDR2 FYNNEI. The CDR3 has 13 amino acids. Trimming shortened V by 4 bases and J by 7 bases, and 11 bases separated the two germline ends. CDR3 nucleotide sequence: TGTGCCAGCAGTGTAAGGTCTGGACAGCCCCAGCATTTT. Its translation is CASSVRSGQPQHF.

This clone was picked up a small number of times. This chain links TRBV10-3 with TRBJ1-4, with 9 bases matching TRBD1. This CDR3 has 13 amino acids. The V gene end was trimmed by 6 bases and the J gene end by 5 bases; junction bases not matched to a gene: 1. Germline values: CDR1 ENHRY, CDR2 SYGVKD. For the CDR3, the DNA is TGTGCCATCAGGGGGACAGGGAATGAAAAACTGTTTTTT. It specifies CAIRGTGNEKLFF.

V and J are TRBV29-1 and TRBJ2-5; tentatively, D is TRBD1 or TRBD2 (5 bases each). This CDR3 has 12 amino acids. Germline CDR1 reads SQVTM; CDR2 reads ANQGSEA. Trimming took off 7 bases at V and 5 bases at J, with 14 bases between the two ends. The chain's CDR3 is CSARVWGETQYF. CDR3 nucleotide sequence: TGCAGCGCCCGGGTATGGGGGGAGACCCAGTACTTC.

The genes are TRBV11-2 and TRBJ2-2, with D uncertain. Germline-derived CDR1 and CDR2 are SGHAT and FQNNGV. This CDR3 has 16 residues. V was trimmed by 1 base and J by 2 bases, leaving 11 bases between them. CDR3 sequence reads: CASSLAPDINTGELFF. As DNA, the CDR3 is TGTGCCAGCAGCTTAGCCCCCGATATTAACACCGGGGAGCTGTTTTTT.

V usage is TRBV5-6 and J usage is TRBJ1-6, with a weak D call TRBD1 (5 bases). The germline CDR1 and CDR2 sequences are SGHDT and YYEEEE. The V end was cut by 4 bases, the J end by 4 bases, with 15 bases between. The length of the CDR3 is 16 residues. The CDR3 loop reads CASSPDGGNYNSPLHF. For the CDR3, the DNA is TGTGCCAGCAGCCCGGACGGGGGAAATTATAATTCACCCCTCCACTTT.

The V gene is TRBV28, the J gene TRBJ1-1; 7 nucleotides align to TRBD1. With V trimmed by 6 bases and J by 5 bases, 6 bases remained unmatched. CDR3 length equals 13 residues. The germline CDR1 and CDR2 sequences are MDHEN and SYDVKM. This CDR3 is CASRMTGNTEAFF. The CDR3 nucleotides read TGTGCCAGCAGAATGACAGGGAATACTGAAGCTTTCTTT. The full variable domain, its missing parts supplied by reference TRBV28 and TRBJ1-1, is DVKVTQSSRYLVKRTGEKVFLECVQDMDHENMFWYRQDPGLGLRLIYFSYDVKMKEKGDIPEGYSVSREKKERFSLILESASTNQTSMYLCASRMTGNTEAFFGQGTRLTVV.

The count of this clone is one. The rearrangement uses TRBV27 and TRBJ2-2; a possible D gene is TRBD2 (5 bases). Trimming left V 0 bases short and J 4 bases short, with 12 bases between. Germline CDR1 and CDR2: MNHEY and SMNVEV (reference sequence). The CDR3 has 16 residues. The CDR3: CASSLSERMGTGELFF. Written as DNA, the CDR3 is TGTGCCAGCAGTTTATCGGAGCGGATGGGCACCGGGGAGCTGTTTTTT.

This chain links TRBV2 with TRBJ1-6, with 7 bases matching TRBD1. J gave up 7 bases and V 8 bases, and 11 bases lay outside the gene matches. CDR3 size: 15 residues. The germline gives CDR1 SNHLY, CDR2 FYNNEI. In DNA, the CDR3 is TGTGCCAGCTCTGGGGACAGAACCTCAAATTCACCCCTCCACTTT. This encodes CASSGDRTSNSPLHF.

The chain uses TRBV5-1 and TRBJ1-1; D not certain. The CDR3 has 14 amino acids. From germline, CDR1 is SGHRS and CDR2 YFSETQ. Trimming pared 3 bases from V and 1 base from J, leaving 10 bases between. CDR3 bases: TGCGCCAGCAGCTCCGAGGGTAGGAACACTGAAGCTTTCTTT. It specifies CASSSEGRNTEAFF.

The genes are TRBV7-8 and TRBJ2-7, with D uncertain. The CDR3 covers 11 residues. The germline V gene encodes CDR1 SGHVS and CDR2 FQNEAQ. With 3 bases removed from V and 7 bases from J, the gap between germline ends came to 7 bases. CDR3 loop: CASSLMGEQYF. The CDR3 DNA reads TGTGCCAGCAGCTTGATGGGGGAGCAGTACTTC.

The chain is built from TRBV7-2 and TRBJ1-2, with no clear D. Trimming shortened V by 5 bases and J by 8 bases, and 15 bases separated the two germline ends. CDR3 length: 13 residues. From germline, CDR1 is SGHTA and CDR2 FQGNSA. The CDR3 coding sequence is TGTGCCAGCAGCCGGCCCGGTTGGTCAGGCTACACCTTC. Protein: CASSRPGWSGYTF.